This passage covers 32 T cell receptor beta chains from one sample sequenced in a study of T-cell reconstitution after alpha-beta-depleted transplantation in children. Unique molecular identifiers were incorporated into the prepared TCRbeta library. In TCRdb, the PCR reads were re-called with MiXCR into one record per CDR3 protein. Of about 830,000 distinct CDR3 sequences in the sample, around 15% were seen once. The sequencing used PBMCs, mostly from graft donor cells, collected 360 days after TCRalphabeta/CD19-depleted stem cell transplant. These receptors were obtained from a male patient aged 10 to 17 who had a stem cell transplant for acute lymphoblastic leukemia, so the T cells may come from the graft donor.

The table lists this clonotype with a few counts. This chain links TRBV20-1 with TRBJ1-4; tentatively, D is TRBD1 (6 bases). The ends were cut back, 6 bases at V and 5 bases at J, with 16 bases in the middle. The V gene's germline CDR1 is DFQATT and CDR2 SNEGSKA (reference sequence). The CDR3 covers 14 residues. This CDR3 is CSAPWGHLNEKLFF. CDR3 DNA: TGCAGTGCCCCTTGGGGACACCTAAATGAAAAACTGTTTTTT.

This clonotype was observed a few times. The V gene is TRBV7-6, the J gene TRBJ2-7; 15 nucleotides agree with TRBD2. J gave up 5 bases and V 1 base, and 6 bases lay outside the gene matches. The CDR3 contains 17 residues. The germline CDR1 and CDR2 sequences are SGHVS and FNYEAQ. In DNA form, the CDR3 reads TGTGCCAGCAGCTTAGGAGGGGGACTAGCGGGAGGAGACGAGCAGTACTTC. It is translated as CASSLGGGLAGGDEQYF.

There are many counts of this clonotype. This rearrangement joins TRBV29-1 to TRBJ2-7; the match to TRBD2 covers 7 bases. After removal of 4 bases from V and 6 bases from J, the junction contained 15 bases not matched to a gene. This CDR3 is 15 amino acids long. Germline values: CDR1 SQVTM, CDR2 ANQGSEA. The CDR3 DNA is TGCAGCGTTGTCGGGTTAGCGGGCTGGGGAAGCGAGCAGTACTTC. Its translation is CSVVGLAGWGSEQYF.

This clonotype was recorded a few times. The V and J genes are TRBV7-8 and TRBJ1-4; the D gene is possibly TRBD1 (5 bases). Germline assignment: CDR1 SGHVS and CDR2 FQNEAQ. The V end lost 4 bases, the J end lost 12 bases, and 18 bases lay between the germline ends. The CDR3 covers 14 residues. Here the CDR3 reads CASSSDGGLAELFF. In DNA, the CDR3 is TGTGCCAGCAGCTCGGATGGGGGTTTGGCCGAACTGTTTTTT. The whole variable domain, filled in from reference TRBV7-8 and TRBJ1-4, reads GAGVSQSPRYKVAKRGQDVALRCDPISGHVSLFWYQQALGQGPEFLTYFQNEAQLDKSGLPSDRFFAERPEGSVSTLKIQRTQQEDSAVYLCASSSDGGLAELFFGSGTQLSVL.

This chain links TRBV2 with TRBJ2-2, with 7 bases identical to TRBD2. J lost 4 bases, V lost 3 bases, and 5 bases had no gene match. The CDR3 runs 15 residues. Germline CDR1 is SNHLY and CDR2 is FYNNEI. The DNA for the CDR3 is TGTGCCAGCAGTGAGGTGGTAGCGGGCACCGGGGAGCTGTTTTTT. Amino acids: CASSEVVAGTGELFF.

The genes are TRBV14 and TRBJ2-5, with D possibly TRBD2 on 5 matching bases. V lost 4 bases and J lost 2, with 20 bases in between. Per the germline V gene, CDR1 is SGHDN and CDR2 is FVKESK. This CDR3 spans 17 amino acids. The CDR3 sequence is CASSPSIVRAEQETQYF. The CDR3 nucleotides are TGTGCCAGCAGCCCGTCCATCGTCAGAGCGGAGCAAGAGACCCAGTACTTC.

This clonotype appeared a few times. The V call is TRBV10-3, the J call TRBJ1-5, with D maybe TRBD1 (6 bases). The CDR3 is made up of 15 amino acids. The germline V gene encodes CDR1 ENHRY and CDR2 SYGVKD. The germline V and J ends were trimmed by 2 bases and 5 bases, with 13 bases remaining between them. CDR3 in amino acids: CAISENPRGDQPQHF. DNA of the CDR3: TGTGCCATCAGTGAGAACCCCAGGGGTGATCAGCCCCAGCATTTT.

This clonotype was observed a handful of times. The chain recombines TRBV5-6 with TRBJ1-3, with TRBD1 matching over 9 bases. Trimming took 4 bases from V and 8 from J; bases not matched to a gene: 7. The CDR3 is made up of 14 amino acids. Germline loops: CDR1 SGHDT, CDR2 YYEEEE. CDR3: CASSITGGLDTIYF. The CDR3 DNA sequence: TGTGCCAGCAGCATTACAGGGGGCTTGGACACCATATATTTT. Full variable domain (missing parts from reference TRBV5-6 and TRBJ1-3): DAGVTQSPTHLIKTRGQQVTLRCSPKSGHDTVSWYQQALGQGPQFIFQYYEEEERQRGNFPDRFSGHQFPNYSSELNVNALLLGDSALYLCASSITGGLDTIYFGEGSWLTVV.

The rearrangement links TRBV7-9 to TRBJ1-4, with 11 bases identical to TRBD1. V lost 5 bases to trimming and J lost 8 bases; unmatched junction nucleotides: 7. This CDR3 spans 15 amino acids. CDR1 and CDR2 from the germline V gene are SEHNR and FQNEAQ (reference sequence). The CDR3 region is CASSTGDRGNEKLFF. The CDR3 nucleotides are TGTGCCAGCAGCACAGGGGACAGGGGGAACGAAAAACTGTTTTTT.

This clonotype was counted a few times. V is TRBV20-1 and J is TRBJ2-1; D possibly corresponds to TRBD1 (5 bases). CDR3 size: 12 residues. With 4 bases removed from V and 10 bases from J, the gap between germline ends came to 14 bases. Germline lookup yields CDR1 DFQATT and CDR2 SNEGSKA (reference sequence). The CDR3 here is CSAKQTAWEQFF. CDR3 bases: TGCAGTGCTAAGCAGACAGCCTGGGAGCAGTTCTTC.

The chain is built from TRBV27 and TRBJ2-7; the D gene is possibly TRBD1 (6 bases). CDR3 length equals 14 residues. Trimming cost V 6 bases and J 4 bases, with 16 bases left between them. CDR1 MNHEY and CDR2 SMNVEV come from the germline V gene (reference sequence). The CDR3 sequence is CASSQRMGAYEQYF. The DNA for the CDR3 is TGTGCCAGCAGCCAACGGATGGGGGCTTACGAGCAGTACTTC.

V gene TRBV4-2 combines with J gene TRBJ2-3; D tentatively fits TRBD1 or TRBD2 (6 bases each). The CDR3 length is 14 residues. V dropped 4 bases and J dropped 6 bases, with 14 bases sitting between them. Germline V gene lookup returns CDR1 LGHNA and CDR2 YNFKEQ. This chain's CDR3 is CASSPPGAGDTQYF. CDR3 bases: TGTGCCAGCAGCCCGCCGGGGGCTGGCGATACGCAGTATTTT.

The chain is built from TRBV27 and TRBJ2-6; D is ambiguous. The CDR3 contains 19 residues. Germline V gene data show CDR1 as MNHEY and CDR2 as SMNVEV (reference sequence). The V and J ends lost 6 bases and 0 bases respectively, with 21 bases between them. CDR3 DNA sequence: TGTGCCAGCAGCTTCGTGACCTTTTTAAGTCCCTCTGGGGCCAACGTCCTGACTTTC. It yields the protein CASSFVTFLSPSGANVLTF.

J is TRBJ2-5 and V is TRBV4-1; D gene uncertain. Germline V gene sequence: CDR1 MGHRA, CDR2 YSYEKL. The CDR3 sequence is 17 residues long. V lost 4 bases and J 0 bases, leaving 18 bases between the germline ends. The CDR3 reads CASSRAPLSRNQETQYF. The CDR3 DNA is TGCGCCAGCAGCCGAGCTCCTCTCTCCCGGAACCAAGAGACCCAGTACTTC.

This clonotype has more than one count but fewer than ten. The rearrangement links TRBV6-5 to TRBJ2-3, with 14 bases that match TRBD2. The trim removed 0 bases at V and 2 bases at J, leaving 4 bases unmatched. The CDR3 has 18 residues. Per the germline V gene, CDR1 is MNHEY and CDR2 is SVGAGI. The CDR3 loop is CASSYSGGLAGATDTQYF. The CDR3 DNA is TGTGCCAGCAGTTACTCGGGGGGACTAGCGGGGGCCACAGATACGCAGTATTTT.

This clonotype appeared a few times. The chain carries TRBV7-7 and TRBJ2-7; D not resolved. With 5 bases removed from V and 4 bases from J, the gap between germline ends came to 12 bases. CDR3 length equals 13 residues. The V gene's germline CDR1 is SSHAT and CDR2 FNYEAQ (reference sequence). CDR3 DNA: TGTGCCAGCAGCCTCCTCTTAGGGTACGAGCAGTACTTC. Protein sequence: CASSLLLGYEQYF.

This rearrangement joins TRBV3-1 to TRBJ2-6; D is undetermined. CDR3 size: 16 residues. Germline V gene lookup returns CDR1 LGHDT and CDR2 YNNKEL (reference sequence). V gave up 0 bases and J gave up 4 bases, with 10 bases separating them. The CDR3 spells CASSQEQTAGANVLTF. The CDR3 nucleotides are TGTGCCAGCAGCCAAGAACAGACCGCCGGGGCCAACGTCCTGACTTTC.

The sample holds a few counts of this clonotype. V usage is TRBV20-1 and J usage is TRBJ2-3; TRBD1 agrees at 7 bases. Germline CDR1 reads DFQATT; CDR2 reads SNEGSKA (reference sequence). The V gene end was trimmed by 6 bases and the J gene end by 4 bases; junction bases not matched to a gene: 16. The CDR3 loop spans 16 amino acids. The CDR3 sequence is CSARPTTGYRADTQYF. CDR3 bases: TGCAGTGCAAGACCTACGACAGGGTATAGGGCAGATACGCAGTATTTT.

V usage is TRBV5-1 and J usage is TRBJ2-1; the match to TRBD2 covers 12 bases. The germline CDR1 and CDR2 sequences are SGHRS and YFSETQ. V shed 5 bases, J shed 2 bases, and the junction held 8 bases outside the gene matches. This CDR3 comprises 17 residues. In DNA form, the CDR3 reads TGCGCCAGCAGTGGGGCTAGCGGGAGGGCTCCCTACAATGAGCAGTTCTTC. Translating it yields CASSGASGRAPYNEQFF.

The chain combines TRBV7-2 with TRBJ2-7, with D hard to call. CDR1 and CDR2 from the germline V gene are SGHTA and FQGNSA. Trimming stripped 1 base from V and 0 bases from J, with 13 bases between. This CDR3 is built from 16 residues. Written as DNA, the CDR3 is TGTGCCAGCAGCTTAGAACTCCGGGTACCCTCCTACGAGCAGTACTTC. Translated, it gives CASSLELRVPSYEQYF. Combining the CDR3 with reference TRBV7-2 and TRBJ2-7 gives the whole variable domain GAGVSQSPSNKVTEKGKDVELRCDPISGHTALYWYRQSLGQGLEFLIYFQGNSAPDKSGLPSDRFSAERTGGSVSTLTIQRTQQEDSAVYLCASSLELRVPSYEQYFGPGTRLTVT.

In this sample, this clonotype turned up once. The chain recombines TRBV15 with TRBJ2-3; 14 nucleotides match TRBD2. Germline values: CDR1 LNHNV, CDR2 YYDKDF (reference sequence). Unmatched junction bases numbered 2, after V lost 2 bases and J lost 1 base. This CDR3 is 17 amino acids long. CDR3 amino acids: CATSRPGLAGGTDTQYF. CDR3 coding DNA: TGTGCCACCAGCAGACCGGGACTAGCGGGAGGCACAGATACGCAGTATTTT. Variable domain in full (rest from reference TRBV15 and TRBJ2-3): DAMVIQNPRYQVTQFGKPVTLSCSQTLNHNVMYWYQQKSSQAPKLLFHYYDKDFNNEADTPDNFQSRRPNTSFCFLDIRSPGLGDTAMYLCATSRPGLAGGTDTQYFGPGTRLTVL.

This clonotype turned up a few times. The CDR3 here is CSVRGRTQETQYF. The CDR3 bases are TGCAGCGTTAGAGGGCGGACACAAGAGACCCAGTACTTC. V gene TRBV29-1 combines with J gene TRBJ2-5, with D tentatively TRBD1 or TRBD2 (5 bases each). Trimming took 5 bases from V and 2 from J, leaving 12 bases between them. CDR3 size: 13 residues. From germline, CDR1 is SQVTM and CDR2 ANQGSEA.

V and J are TRBV7-3 and TRBJ2-3; D may be TRBD2 (5 bases). The germline gives CDR1 SGHTA, CDR2 FQGTGA. The CDR3 covers 15 residues. V was cut by 5 bases and J by 0 bases, with 12 bases left in between. In DNA form, the CDR3 reads TGTGCCAGCAGCGCTGTTAGCGCCAGCACAGATACGCAGTATTTT. Translation: CASSAVSASTDTQYF. Drawing the rest from reference TRBV7-3 and TRBJ2-3, the complete variable domain is GAGVSQTPSNKVTEKGKYVELRCDPISGHTALYWYRQSLGQGPEFLIYFQGTGAADDSGLPNDRFFAVRPEGSVSTLKIQRTERGDSAVYLCASSAVSASTDTQYFGPGTRLTVL.

This clonotype was recorded once. V and J are TRBV7-8 and TRBJ2-7, with 9 positions matching TRBD2. The V and J ends lost 0 bases and 4 bases, in that order; junction bases with no gene match: 7. Germline CDR1 SGHVS, CDR2 FQNEAQ. The CDR3 is made up of 16 amino acids. CDR3 bases: TGTGCCAGCAGCTTAGCGAGAGTAGCGGGAGCTTACGAGCAGTACTTC. Translated: CASSLARVAGAYEQYF.

This clonotype was counted between two and nine times. CDR3 loop: CASSSDSSYNSPLHF. CDR3 coding DNA: TGCGCCAGCAGCTCGGACAGCTCCTATAATTCACCCCTCCACTTT. This chain uses TRBV5-1 with TRBJ1-6; D may be TRBD1 (6 bases). V was cut by 3 bases and J by 0 bases, with 7 bases left in between. The CDR3 is made up of 15 amino acids. Germline V gives CDR1 SGHRS, CDR2 YFSETQ. Drawing the rest from reference TRBV5-1 and TRBJ1-6, the complete variable domain is KAGVTQTPRYLIKTRGQQVTLSCSPISGHRSVSWYQQTPGQGLQFLFEYFSETQRNKGNFPGRFSGRQFSNSRSEMNVSTLELGDSALYLCASSSDSSYNSPLHFGNGTRLTVT.

This clonotype showed up just a few times. J is TRBJ2-1 and V is TRBV9; 7 bases fit TRBD2. The CDR3 contains 15 residues. V lost 1 base and J lost 3; bases outside the gene matches: 4. The V gene's germline CDR1 is SGDLS and CDR2 YYNGEE. CDR3 loop: CASSVTGGHYNEQFF. CDR3 nucleotide sequence: TGTGCCAGCAGCGTAACGGGAGGACACTACAATGAGCAGTTCTTC.

The CDR3 sequence: CASSERRNQPQHF. The DNA for the CDR3 is TGTGCCAGCAGTGAACGGCGAAATCAGCCCCAGCATTTT. The rearrangement links TRBV25-1 to TRBJ1-5; the D is unclear. The CDR3 consists of 13 residues. With 2 bases removed from V and 4 bases from J, the gap between germline ends came to 6 bases. CDR1 and CDR2 (germline): MGHDK, SYGVNS.

This clonotype has a count of ten or more. The chain is built from TRBV29-1 and TRBJ1-1; D is unclear. CDR3 length: 13 residues. Germline V CDR1 and CDR2: SQVTM, ANQGSEA. The CDR3: CSESRTARSRAFF. For the CDR3, the DNA is TGCAGTGAGTCAAGGACCGCCAGAAGCAGAGCTTTCTTT. The full variable domain, rest sourced from reference TRBV29-1 and TRBJ1-1, is SAVISQKPSRDICQRGTSLTIQCQVDSQVTMMFWYRQQPGQSLTLIATANQGSEATYESGFVIDKFPISRPNLTFSTLTVSNMSPEDSSIYLCSESRTARSRAFFGQGTRLTVV.

This clonotype was seen more than once but under ten times. The genes are TRBV2 and TRBJ2-7; TRBD1 aligns across 9 bases. The germline CDR1 and CDR2 sequences are SNHLY and FYNNEI. The length of the CDR3 is 14 residues. After removal of 7 bases from V and 0 bases from J, the junction contained 4 bases not matched to a gene. CDR3 coding DNA: TGTGCCAGCAAAGGGGACAGGGTCTCCTACGAGCAGTACTTC. It specifies CASKGDRVSYEQYF.

This clonotype was recorded at least ten times. The chain carries TRBV27 and TRBJ2-7; D is unresolved. The CDR3 is made up of 13 amino acids. Germline assignment: CDR1 MNHEY and CDR2 SMNVEV (reference sequence). Trimming took off 8 bases at V and 0 bases at J, with 11 bases between the two ends. For the CDR3, the DNA is TGTGCCAGCCGGCCGCTCAGCTCCTACGAGCAGTACTTC. Translation: CASRPLSSYEQYF.

The chain couples TRBV9 to TRBJ2-3; 9 bases map to TRBD2. The CDR3 has 14 amino acids. V lost 6 bases and J lost 4; bases outside the gene matches: 6. The V gene's germline CDR1 is SGDLS and CDR2 YYNGEE. For the CDR3, the DNA is TGTGCCAGCAACCCGATAGCGGGAGCAGATACGCAGTATTTT. Translating gives CASNPIAGADTQYF.

Ten or more counts support this clonotype. V usage is TRBV7-3 and J usage is TRBJ2-3; a possible D gene is TRBD1 (8 bases). CDR3 size: 14 residues. Germline CDR1 SGHTA, CDR2 FQGTGA. Between the trimmed V and J ends, which lost 4 bases and 6 bases, there was a span of 14 bases. The CDR3 protein is CASSSTGGGDTQYF. CDR3 in DNA: TGTGCCAGCAGCTCTACAGGGGGAGGGGATACGCAGTATTTT.